Listed here are 28 T cell receptor beta chains from one sample, sequenced in a study of vaccination and CD4 T cells after COVID-19. Sequencing of DNA taken from cultured CD4+ T cells relied on the Oncomine TCR Beta short-read assay. MiXCR was run by TCRdb on the PCR reads, yielding one entry per CDR3 protein. Of approximately 20,000 distinct CDR3 sequences in the sample, 31% were seen once. These receptors' antigens are unknown. Treatment here: roughly 10-day PBMC culture with coronavirus spike peptide pools or control peptides (ViraFEST assay). The sequencing sample was made of cultured CD4+ T cells from blood. These TCRs come from a human donor with COVID-19.

This clonotype has just a few counts. The chain links TRBV6-5 to TRBJ1-6; the D is unclear. This CDR3 contains 17 residues. The V gene lost 2 bases and the J gene lost 3 bases, with 14 bases spanning the gap. The germline V gene encodes CDR1 MNHEY and CDR2 SVGAGI. DNA for the CDR3: TGTGCCAGCAGTTACGATGGAGGGAGGGACTATAATTCACCCCTCCACTTT. This gives the protein CASSYDGGRDYNSPLHF.

V is TRBV6-1 and J is TRBJ2-5; 16 bases are shared with TRBD2. CDR3 length equals 18 residues. The ends lost 7 bases at V and 5 bases at J; junction bases unmatched: 13. Germline values: CDR1 MNHNS, CDR2 SASEGT. The CDR3 DNA is TGTGCCAGCAACCCGGGACTAGCGGGGGGGCCTTTAGGGGAGACCCAGTACTTC. Protein sequence: CASNPGLAGGPLGETQYF.

This clonotype was picked up a small number of times. The V call is TRBV2, the J call TRBJ2-7, with D possibly matching TRBD2 (6 bases). V was pared by 9 bases and J by 0 bases, with 24 bases between. Germline assignment: CDR1 SNHLY and CDR2 FYNNEI. CDR3 length equals 17 residues. CDR3 sequence: CASTEETGGAISYEQYF. CDR3 coding DNA: TGTGCCAGTACCGAGGAAACTGGCGGGGCCATCTCCTACGAGCAGTACTTC.

As DNA, the CDR3 is TGTGCCAGCAGTTGGAGGGGCGTCTATGGCTACACCTTC. It translates to CASSWRGVYGYTF. The rearrangement links TRBV28 to TRBJ1-2; a possible D gene is TRBD1 (5 bases). Trimming took 4 bases from V and 4 from J, leaving 10 bases between them. Germline lookup yields CDR1 MDHEN and CDR2 SYDVKM. This CDR3 spans 13 amino acids.

This clonotype was observed a single time. The chain employs TRBV7-3 and TRBJ1-1; possibly TRBD1 for D (6 bases). CDR3 size: 14 residues. Germline CDR1 is SGHTA and CDR2 is FQGTGA. V was trimmed by 2 bases and J by 6 bases, leaving 13 bases between them. The CDR3 sequence is CASSLDSGVSEAFF. DNA of the CDR3: TGTGCCAGCAGCTTAGATTCAGGGGTCTCTGAAGCTTTCTTT.

V is TRBV28 and J is TRBJ1-5; D is perhaps TRBD1 (6 bases). CDR3 length: 15 amino acids. The V end was cut by 8 bases, the J end by 6 bases, with 20 bases between. Germline V lookup: CDR1 MDHEN, CDR2 SYDVKM. CDR3 protein: CASGLSQGPSQPQHF. The DNA of the CDR3 is TGTGCCAGCGGCCTGTCCCAGGGGCCCAGTCAGCCCCAGCATTTT.

The chain employs TRBV12-3 or TRBV12-4 and TRBJ1-1; TRBD1 is a possible D gene (5 bases). The CDR3 runs to 14 residues. V was trimmed by 4 bases and J by 10 bases, leaving 19 bases between them. The CDR3 is CASSSAYEGRGAFF. CDR3 sequence (DNA): TGTGCCAGCAGTTCAGCCTATGAAGGGAGGGGAGCTTTCTTT.

Only a few counts were recorded for this clonotype. This chain uses TRBV27 with TRBJ2-5; tentative D call: TRBD1 (6 bases). The CDR3 is 15 amino acids. Trimming cost V 6 bases and J 5 bases, with 19 bases left between them. CDR1 and CDR2 (germline): MNHEY, SMNVEV (reference sequence). The CDR3 DNA follows: TGTGCCAGCAGACCAACAGGGAGAGTTTGGGAGACCCAGTACTTC. It translates to CASRPTGRVWETQYF.

In its sample, this clonotype is medium-sized. The chain has TRBV15 and TRBJ1-5; possibly TRBD1 for D (6 bases). Germline assignment: CDR1 LNHNV and CDR2 YYDKDF (reference sequence). V was pared by 4 bases and J by 1 base, with 17 bases between. The CDR3 runs to 17 residues. The CDR3: CATSIPGGAGSNQPQHF. The CDR3 DNA is TGTGCCACCAGCATTCCTGGGGGGGCAGGGAGCAATCAGCCCCAGCATTTT. The complete variable domain, with remaining parts taken from reference TRBV15 and TRBJ1-5, reads DAMVIQNPRYQVTQFGKPVTLSCSQTLNHNVMYWYQQKSSQAPKLLFHYYDKDFNNEADTPDNFQSRRPNTSFCFLDIRSPGLGDTAMYLCATSIPGGAGSNQPQHFGDGTRLSIL.

V is TRBV20-1 and J is TRBJ2-3; D not resolved. Germline V gene data show CDR1 as DFQATT and CDR2 as SNEGSKA (reference sequence). Trimming pared 1 base from V and 5 bases from J, leaving 13 bases between. The CDR3 contains 14 residues. For the CDR3, the DNA is TGCAGTGCTAGAGCCCCCGGGCCGGGAGATACGCAGTATTTT. Residues: CSARAPGPGDTQYF.

The V and J genes are TRBV5-4 and TRBJ2-7; TRBD2 agrees at 9 bases. Germline-derived CDR1 and CDR2 are SGHNT and YYREEE (reference sequence). The CDR3 extends over 16 amino acids. Germline trimming cut 4 bases from V and 2 bases from J; bases unmatched to any gene: 10. Here the CDR3 reads CASSRRLAGATYEQYF. Written as DNA, the CDR3 is TGTGCCAGCAGCCGCCGCTTAGCGGGGGCGACCTACGAGCAGTACTTC.

This clonotype was seen only a few times. This chain links TRBV6-2 or TRBV6-3 with TRBJ1-1; D not certain. CDR1 and CDR2 from the germline V gene are MNHEY and SVGEGT. The germline V and J ends were trimmed by 5 bases and 1 base, with 5 bases remaining between them. There are 12 residues in the CDR3. This CDR3 is CASSRSNTEAFF. CDR3 DNA sequence: TGTGCCAGCAGTCGTTCGAACACTGAAGCTTTCTTT.

Sample share makes this clonotype medium-sized. The chain joins TRBV15 to TRBJ1-3, with D hard to call. V lost 0 bases, J lost 5 bases, and 14 bases lay in between. Germline V gives CDR1 LNHNV, CDR2 YYDKDF (reference sequence). This CDR3 has 16 amino acids. CDR3 sequence: CATSRDSGYRRNTIYF. The CDR3 DNA follows: TGTGCCACCAGCAGAGATTCGGGGTATCGGAGAAACACCATATATTTT. The full variable domain, its missing parts supplied by reference TRBV15 and TRBJ1-3, is DAMVIQNPRYQVTQFGKPVTLSCSQTLNHNVMYWYQQKSSQAPKLLFHYYDKDFNNEADTPDNFQSRRPNTSFCFLDIRSPGLGDTAMYLCATSRDSGYRRNTIYFGEGSWLTVV.

Regarding this clonotype: The junction shows a germline mismatch at one end, possibly a read error. The chain couples TRBV24-1 to TRBJ2-3; TRBD1 agrees at 9 bases. The CDR3 consists of 17 residues. Germline CDR1 KGHDR, CDR2 SFDVKD. For the CDR3, the DNA is TGTGCCACCAGTGACACCGGGACAGGGAAAGGTGCAGATACGCGGTATTTT. Its translation: CATSDTGTGKGADTRYF.

By proportion, this clonotype is medium-sized. This sequence joins TRBV7-3 and TRBJ1-1; D gene ambiguous. The germline CDR1 and CDR2 sequences are SGHTA and FQGTGA. V lost 5 bases and J 3 bases, leaving 10 bases between the germline ends. There are 13 residues in the CDR3. The CDR3 bases are TGTGCCAGCAGCAGAGCAGGATACACTGAAGCTTTCTTT. Protein sequence: CASSRAGYTEAFF.

The chain combines TRBV6-1 with TRBJ1-3; no reliable D call. The CDR3 covers 15 residues. V was pared by 4 bases and J by 0 bases, with 10 bases between. Germline CDR1 reads MNHNS; CDR2 reads SASEGT. The CDR3 region has the DNA TGTGCCAGCAGTGGGGCACTGACCTCTGGAAACACCATATATTTT. Encoded protein: CASSGALTSGNTIYF.

This chain joins TRBV27 and TRBJ1-1, with D tentatively TRBD1 (5 bases). Per the germline V gene, CDR1 is MNHEY and CDR2 is SMNVEV (reference sequence). The CDR3 is 12 amino acids. The germline V and J ends were trimmed by 3 bases and 5 bases, with 7 bases remaining between them. The CDR3 loop is CASSFQGTEAFF. The CDR3 nucleotides are TGTGCCAGCAGTTTTCAGGGTACTGAAGCTTTCTTT.

This clonotype was observed a handful of times. The V gene is TRBV2, the J gene TRBJ1-2; D perhaps matches TRBD1 (6 bases). The CDR3 totals 15 residues. The ends were cut back, 5 bases at V and 7 bases at J, with 20 bases in the middle. Germline V gene sequence: CDR1 SNHLY, CDR2 FYNNEI. CDR3 nucleotides: TGTGCCAGCAGTCCATTAACAGGGTTAAGTCGTGGCTACACCTTC. The encoded protein is CASSPLTGLSRGYTF. Based on the CDR3 plus reference TRBV2 and TRBJ1-2, the full variable domain is EPEVTQTPSHQVTQMGQEVILRCVPISNHLYFYWYRQILGQKVEFLVSFYNNEISEKSEIFDDQFSVERPDGSNFTLKIRSTKLEDSAMYFCASSPLTGLSRGYTFGSGTRLTVV.

The table lists this clonotype with a few counts. The rearrangement joins TRBV7-9 to TRBJ2-7; TRBD2 matches at 9 bases. CDR1 is SEHNR and CDR2 is FQNEAQ in the germline V gene (reference sequence). CDR3 size: 17 residues. V shed 5 bases and J 6 bases; nucleotides not matched to a gene: 17. The CDR3, as DNA: TGTGCCAGCAGCACTCGTTGGGTAGCGGGGGACGGTGTCGAGCAGTACTTC. Protein: CASSTRWVAGDGVEQYF.

This clonotype counts as medium-sized. The chain carries TRBV11-2 and TRBJ1-2; tentatively, D is TRBD1 (5 bases). The V gene lost 5 bases and the J gene lost 4 bases, with 11 bases spanning the gap. The CDR3 totals 13 residues. CDR1 and CDR2 from the germline V gene are SGHAT and FQNNGV. The CDR3 DNA is TGTGCCAGCAGCCAGGGACGGTTCTATGGCTACACCTTC. It is translated as CASSQGRFYGYTF.

This chain joins TRBV19 and TRBJ2-3, with 7 positions matching TRBD2. The CDR3 runs to 15 residues. CDR1 is LNHDA and CDR2 is SQIVND in the germline V gene (reference sequence). With V trimmed by 6 bases and J by 2 bases, 8 bases remained unmatched. CDR3 loop: CASREGTTPTDTQYF. The CDR3 DNA follows: TGTGCCAGTAGGGAGGGGACTACTCCCACAGATACGCAGTATTTT.

V usage is TRBV18 and J usage is TRBJ1-5; D gene uncertain. The CDR3 is made up of 14 amino acids. CDR1 is KGHSH, CDR2 LQKENI, per germline. The V end lost 2 bases, the J end lost 7 bases, and 12 bases lay between the germline ends. The CDR3 nucleotides are TGTGCCAGCTCACCATCGGCAGATCGACAGCCCCAGCATTTT. Translation: CASSPSADRQPQHF.

J is TRBJ2-3 and V is TRBV6-5, with 14 bases matching TRBD2. The V and J ends lost 3 bases and 5 bases, in that order; junction bases with no gene match: 7. The CDR3 loop spans 17 amino acids. The germline V gene encodes CDR1 MNHEY and CDR2 SVGAGI. The CDR3 here is CASSYKTSGGAGDTQYF. The CDR3 DNA reads TGTGCCAGCAGTTATAAGACTAGCGGGGGGGCCGGAGATACGCAGTATTTT.

There are a few counts of this clonotype. DNA for the CDR3: TGTGCCAGCAACGCCCCCGGGGTGATGAACACTGAAGCTTTCTTT. Translated: CASNAPGVMNTEAFF. V usage is TRBV6-1 and J usage is TRBJ1-1; no clear D gene. V dropped 7 bases and J dropped 0 bases, with 15 bases sitting between them. Germline CDR1 MNHNS, CDR2 SASEGT. The CDR3 length is 15 residues.

The chain is built from TRBV6-1 and TRBJ1-2; TRBD1 agrees at 7 bases. Germline assignment: CDR1 MNHNS and CDR2 SASEGT. The CDR3 contains 14 residues. The V segment lost 6 bases and the J segment 2 bases; nucleotides outside the gene matches: 6. The CDR3 bases are TGTGCCAGCAGGTGGAGGGGGCAAAACTATGGCTACACCTTC. Protein product: CASRWRGQNYGYTF.

This clonotype is termed medium-sized. V is TRBV27 and J is TRBJ1-1; TRBD1 aligns across 8 bases. Trimming cost V 5 bases and J 0 bases; bases outside gene matches: 8. The V gene's germline CDR1 is MNHEY and CDR2 SMNVEV (reference sequence). The CDR3 loop spans 16 amino acids. CDR3 bases: TGTGCCAGCAGTCCCACGACAGGGGTAATGAACACTGAAGCTTTCTTT. Translating it yields CASSPTTGVMNTEAFF.

This clonotype has only a few counts. The CDR3 region has the DNA TGTGCCAGCAGTTACAAGGGTGGAGGCTATGGCTACACCTTC. Translation: CASSYKGGGYGYTF. The chain links TRBV6-5 to TRBJ1-2; D gene ambiguous. There are 14 residues in the CDR3. V lost 2 bases to trimming and J lost 4 bases, with 11 bases between them. Germline V gene sequence: CDR1 MNHEY, CDR2 SVGAGI.

This clonotype occurred a few times. The V gene is TRBV5-5, the J gene TRBJ1-6; D is perhaps TRBD1 (6 bases). The ends were cut back, 1 base at V and 3 bases at J, with 11 bases in the middle. The V gene's germline CDR1 is SGHKS and CDR2 YYEKEE (reference sequence). This CDR3 contains 16 residues. CDR3 sequence (DNA): TGTGCCAGCAGCTTGACAGGGAGGAACTATAATTCACCCCTCCACTTT. Translating gives CASSLTGRNYNSPLHF.